A single sample gave rise to the 13 T cell receptor beta chains below, sequenced in a study of CD8 T cells in acute hepatitis C reinfection. Method: immunoSEQ multiplex PCR; TCRdb's copy keeps in-frame clones and lacks some. Of some 38,000 clones in the sample, approximately 87% were seen once. Time point of the sample: naive CD8 control sorted from an acute-time-point sample. Sequencing was performed on naive CD8+ T cells from PBMCs. These receptors were obtained from a man aged 25 to 40 with chronic hepatitis C.

The chain joins TRBV9 to TRBJ2-2; maybe TRBD2 (5 bases). Germline-derived CDR1 and CDR2 are SGDLS and YYNGEE. The CDR3 totals 12 residues. Trimming cost V 3 bases and J 11 bases, with 11 bases left between them. CDR3: CASSGRRGELFF. DNA for the CDR3: TGTGCCAGCAGCGGGAGGAGAGGAGAGCTGTTTTTT.

The chain combines TRBV10-3 with TRBJ2-7; 11 positions agree with TRBD2. The CDR3 spans 16 residues. The J segment lost 3 bases and the V segment lost 2 bases, leaving 6 bases of the junction unmatched. CDR1 is ENHRY and CDR2 is SYGVKD in the germline V gene. The CDR3 reads CAISEPSTSGNYEQYF. The CDR3 coding sequence is TGTGCCATCAGTGAGCCCTCGACTAGCGGGAACTACGAGCAGTACTTC.

The chain uses TRBV29-1 and TRBJ2-2; TRBD1 aligns across 7 bases. Losses at the gene ends were 5 bases for V and 5 bases for J; bases not matched to a gene: 5. Germline V gene data show CDR1 as SQVTM and CDR2 as ANQGSEA. This CDR3 is 13 amino acids long. CDR3 nucleotides: TGCAGCGTTTTGACGGGACAGACCGGGGAGCTGTTTTTT. This codes for CSVLTGQTGELFF.

V is TRBV19 and J is TRBJ1-1, with 9 bases lining up with TRBD1. Germline CDR1 LNHDA, CDR2 SQIVND (reference sequence). V trimming: 3 bases; J trimming: 5 bases; junction bases outside the gene matches: 1. The CDR3 loop spans 13 amino acids. CDR3 sequence reads: CASSMTGGTEAFF. CDR3 DNA sequence: TGTGCCAGTAGTATGACAGGGGGGACTGAAGCTTTCTTT.

The chain joins TRBV7-2 to TRBJ1-3; no firm D call. Germline lookup yields CDR1 SGHTA and CDR2 FQGNSA. V was pared by 5 bases and J by 0 bases, with 5 bases between. The CDR3 length is 13 residues. In nucleotides, the CDR3 is TGTGCCAGCAGCCTATACTCTGGAAACACCATATATTTT. The encoded protein is CASSLYSGNTIYF. The complete variable domain, with remaining parts taken from reference TRBV7-2 and TRBJ1-3, reads GAGVSQSPSNKVTEKGKDVELRCDPISGHTALYWYRQSLGQGLEFLIYFQGNSAPDKSGLPSDRFSAERTGGSVSTLTIQRTQQEDSAVYLCASSLYSGNTIYFGEGSWLTVV.

Here the CDR3 reads CASTEGISGVTDTQYF. The DNA for the CDR3 is TGTGCCAGCACCGAGGGGATTAGCGGAGTCACAGATACGCAGTATTTT. This chain connects TRBV9 to TRBJ2-3; D is possibly TRBD2 (6 bases). V gave up 6 bases and J gave up 2 bases, with 19 bases separating them. Germline values: CDR1 SGDLS, CDR2 YYNGEE. This CDR3 comprises 16 residues.

This clone was recorded once. V usage is TRBV29-1 and J usage is TRBJ2-3; D gene ambiguous. The V gene's germline CDR1 is SQVTM and CDR2 ANQGSEA. Between the trimmed V and J ends, which lost 1 base and 4 bases, there was a span of 9 bases. The CDR3 contains 13 residues. The CDR3 nucleotides read TGCAGCGTTGAAGGAGATGTGGCAGATACGCAGTATTTT. This encodes CSVEGDVADTQYF.

The chain couples TRBV11-3 to TRBJ2-3; D perhaps matches TRBD2 (5 bases). CDR3 length equals 16 residues. Germline-derived CDR1 and CDR2 are SGHNT and YENEEA. V gave up 1 base and J gave up 0 bases, with 11 bases separating them. The CDR3 reads CASSLGGAPSTDTQYF. The CDR3 DNA follows: TGTGCCAGCAGCTTAGGGGGAGCCCCTAGCACAGATACGCAGTATTTT.

The chain couples TRBV30 to TRBJ2-2, with D perhaps matching TRBD1 (6 bases). Germline V gene sequence: CDR1 GTSNPN, CDR2 SVGIG (reference sequence). V dropped 1 base and J dropped 2 bases, with 11 bases sitting between them. The CDR3 contains 15 residues. CDR3 in amino acids: CAWSAGTSNTGELFF. The CDR3 DNA is TGTGCCTGGAGTGCCGGGACATCTAACACCGGGGAGCTGTTTTTT.

The chain couples TRBV27 to TRBJ2-3; 7 bases are a match to TRBD1. V lost 5 bases, J lost 5 bases, and 7 bases stayed unmatched. CDR1 and CDR2 from the germline V gene are MNHEY and SMNVEV (reference sequence). The CDR3 covers 14 residues. The CDR3 nucleotides are TGTGCCAGCAGTCTTTCTCACAGGGGAGATACGCAGTATTTT. This gives the protein CASSLSHRGDTQYF.

The rearrangement links TRBV27 to TRBJ1-5, with 12 bases fitting TRBD1. Germline CDR1 is MNHEY and CDR2 is SMNVEV (reference sequence). The CDR3 loop spans 15 amino acids. J lost 7 bases, V lost 5 bases, and 6 bases had no gene match. The CDR3 loop reads CASSIIGTGGQPQHF. The CDR3 nucleotides are TGTGCCAGCAGTATTATAGGGACAGGGGGCCAGCCCCAGCATTTT.

This chain connects TRBV2 to TRBJ2-7; tentative D call: TRBD2 (5 bases). Trimming took 7 bases from V and 7 from J, leaving 14 bases between them. Per germline, CDR1 SNHLY and CDR2 FYNNEI. This CDR3 comprises 12 residues. CDR3 in amino acids: CASIAGRLEQYF. Here the CDR3 DNA reads TGTGCCAGCATAGCTGGGAGACTAGAGCAGTACTTC.

The rearrangement joins TRBV6-1 to TRBJ2-2; 7 positions agree with TRBD1. J lost 5 bases, V lost 10 bases, and 10 bases had no gene match. The CDR3 runs 14 residues. Germline-derived CDR1 and CDR2 are MNHNS and SASEGT. CDR3 sequence reads: CAILDRVRTGELFF. CDR3 DNA sequence: TGTGCCATCCTAGACAGGGTGAGGACCGGGGAGCTGTTTTTT.